A selection of T cell receptor beta chains follows, all from one sample in a study of control samples from healthy donors and cancer patients. Assay: immunoSEQ multiplex PCR; the TCRdb copy retains only in-frame clones and omits some. The data hold 150,000 to 200,000 clones, with 85% to 95% observed a single time. The sample taken for sequencing was blood. The receptor set was obtained from a woman aged 18-29 years in good health. Both conserved end residues are part of each CDR3. A D gene is named only where the DNA matches it firmly. Size is omitted from some rows. Given values are once, few, many or a class for expanded clones.

TRBJ2-5,15,many,TRBV5-3,NA,TGTGCCAGGCTGATCACTTTTCGACTGAAAGGGACCCAGTACTTC,CARLITFRLKGTQYF
TRBJ2-7,17,NA,TRBV11-2,NA,TGTGCCAGCAGCTTAGGCCCCTACCGCTCCCTAGGGGACGAGCAGTACTTC,CASSLGPYRSLGDEQYF
TRBJ1-4,15,NA,TRBV28,NA,TGTGCCAGCAGCATGGGAGGTGCAACTAATGAAAAACTGTTTTTT,CASSMGGATNEKLFF
TRBJ1-1,12,NA,TRBV12-3/TRBV12-4,NA,TGTGCCAGCAGTTTTGAGGTGACTGAAGCTTTCTTT,CASSFEVTEAFF
TRBJ1-5,13,NA,TRBV19,NA,TGTGCCAGTGAAGCGGCAGGTGGGCAGCCCCAGCATTTT,CASEAAGGQPQHF
TRBJ2-5,10,NA,TRBV29-1,NA,TGCAGCGTGGAAGAAGAGACCCAGTACTTC,CSVEEETQYF
TRBJ2-3,14,NA,TRBV27,NA,TGTGCCAGCAGTTTAGCGGGGCCGGGGGATACGCAGTATTTT,CASSLAGPGDTQYF
TRBJ1-5,13,NA,TRBV12-3/TRBV12-4,NA,TGTGCCAGCAGCATCGGGGGGAGGCAGCCCCAGCATTTT,CASSIGGRQPQHF
TRBJ1-1,14,NA,TRBV5-6,TRBD1,TGTGCCAGCAGCACGAGGACAGGGGGTACTGAAGCTTTCTTT,CASSTRTGGTEAFF
TRBJ1-6,13,NA,TRBV7-2,NA,TGTGCCAGCAGCTTAGCGCAGGGTTCACCCCTCCACTTT,CASSLAQGSPLHF
TRBJ2-5,16,NA,TRBV7-9,NA,TGTGCCAGCAGCTTAGGAGGCCAAGCGGCGGGAGAGACCCAGTACTTC,CASSLGGQAAGETQYF
TRBJ1-6,14,once,TRBV5-1,NA,TGCGCCAGCAACGCCGGGGAATCTGGATCACCCCTCCACTTT,CASNAGESGSPLHF
TRBJ1-1,14,NA,TRBV5-4,NA,TGTGCCAGCAGCCCCAAATCCGGGAACACTGAAGCTTTCTTT,CASSPKSGNTEAFF
TRBJ1-5,13,NA,TRBV7-2,NA,TGTGCCAGCAGCACCTCAGGGGACCAGCCCCAGCATTTT,CASSTSGDQPQHF
TRBJ2-1,15,NA,TRBV29-1,TRBD2,TGCAGCGCCGTAGTCCGGACTAGCCTCTACAATGAGCAGTTCTTC,CSAVVRTSLYNEQFF